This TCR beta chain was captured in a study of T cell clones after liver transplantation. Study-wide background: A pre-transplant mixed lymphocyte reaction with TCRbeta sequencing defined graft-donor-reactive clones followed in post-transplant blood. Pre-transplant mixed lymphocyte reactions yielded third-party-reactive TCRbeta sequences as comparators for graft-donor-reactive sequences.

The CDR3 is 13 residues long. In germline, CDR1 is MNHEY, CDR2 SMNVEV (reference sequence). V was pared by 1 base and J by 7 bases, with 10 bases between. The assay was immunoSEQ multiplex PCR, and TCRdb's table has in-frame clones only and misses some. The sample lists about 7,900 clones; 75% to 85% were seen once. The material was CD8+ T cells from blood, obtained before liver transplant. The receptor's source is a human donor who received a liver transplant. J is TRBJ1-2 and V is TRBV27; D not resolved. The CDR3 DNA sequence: TGTGCCAGCAGTTTATTAGCAATCGGTGGCTACACCTTC. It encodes CASSLLAIGGYTF.